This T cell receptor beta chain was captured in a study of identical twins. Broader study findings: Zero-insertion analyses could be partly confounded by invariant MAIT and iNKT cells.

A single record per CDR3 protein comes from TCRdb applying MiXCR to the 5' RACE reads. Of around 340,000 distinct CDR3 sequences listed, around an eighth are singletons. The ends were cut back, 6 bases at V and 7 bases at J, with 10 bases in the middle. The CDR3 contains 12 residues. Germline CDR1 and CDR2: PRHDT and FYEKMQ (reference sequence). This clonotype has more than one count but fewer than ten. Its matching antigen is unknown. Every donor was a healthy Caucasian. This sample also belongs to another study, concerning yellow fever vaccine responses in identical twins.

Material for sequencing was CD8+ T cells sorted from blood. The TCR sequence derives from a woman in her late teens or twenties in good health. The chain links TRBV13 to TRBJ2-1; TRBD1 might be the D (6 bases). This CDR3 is CASREQGNEQFF. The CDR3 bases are TGTGCCAGCAGGGAACAGGGTAATGAGCAGTTCTTC.